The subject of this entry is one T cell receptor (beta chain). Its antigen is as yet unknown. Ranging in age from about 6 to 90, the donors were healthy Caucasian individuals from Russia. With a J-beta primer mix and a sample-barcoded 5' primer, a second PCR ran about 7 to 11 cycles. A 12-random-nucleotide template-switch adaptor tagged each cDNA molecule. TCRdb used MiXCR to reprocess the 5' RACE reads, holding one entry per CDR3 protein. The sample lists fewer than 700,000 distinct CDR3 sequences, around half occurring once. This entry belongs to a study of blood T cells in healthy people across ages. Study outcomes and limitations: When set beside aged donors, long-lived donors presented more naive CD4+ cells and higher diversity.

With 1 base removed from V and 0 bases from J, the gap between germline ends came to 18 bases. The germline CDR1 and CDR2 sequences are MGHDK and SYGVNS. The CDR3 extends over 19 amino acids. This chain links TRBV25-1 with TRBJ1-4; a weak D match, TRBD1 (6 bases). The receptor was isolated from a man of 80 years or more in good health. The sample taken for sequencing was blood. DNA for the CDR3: TGTGCCAGCAGTGAATGGGGGCCAGGTGGAATGGCAACTAATGAAAAACTGTTTTTT. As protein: CASSEWGPGGMATNEKLFF.